The 14 T cell receptor beta chains in this list originate from one sample, sequenced in a study of blood T cells in healthy people across ages. A second PCR of about 6 to 12 cycles used a sample-barcoded 5' primer and a J-beta primer mix. TCRdb analysed the 5' RACE reads with MiXCR anew, one entry per CDR3 protein. The repertoire has roughly 800,000 distinct CDR3 sequences, roughly 25% of them found once; the top ten carry approximately 3.7%. This same sample was also part of a study on T cells of mothers and their children.

The sample was blood. The receptors were sampled from a boy between 5 and 17 years old in good health.

The CDR3 here is CASSLYRGGAETQYF. The CDR3 DNA reads as TGTGCCAGCAGTTTATATCGTGGAGGAGCAGAGACCCAGTACTTC. The gene calls are TRBV28 and TRBJ2-5, with D maybe TRBD2 (5 bases). The CDR3 length is 15 residues. The germline V and J ends were trimmed by 1 base and 4 bases, with 13 bases remaining between them. Germline-derived CDR1 and CDR2 are MDHEN and SYDVKM.

This chain joins TRBV29-1 and TRBJ2-4, with D possibly matching TRBD2 (6 bases). Germline lookup yields CDR1 SQVTM and CDR2 ANQGSEA. V shed 5 bases and J shed 3 bases, with 17 bases lying between them. CDR3 size: 15 residues. The CDR3 DNA sequence: TGCAGCGTTTTGAGGGGCGGGACGGGCAAAAACATTCAGTACTTC. It yields the protein CSVLRGGTGKNIQYF.

In its sample, this clonotype was seen once. This rearrangement joins TRBV18 to TRBJ1-2, with 7 bases that match TRBD1. The CDR3 length is 14 residues. The germline V gene has CDR1 KGHSH and CDR2 LQKENI. With V trimmed by 3 bases and J by 8 bases, 9 bases remained unmatched. The CDR3 coding sequence is TGTGCCAGCTCACCCACAGGGGCTCGGTTCGGCTACACCTTC. Translation gives CASSPTGARFGYTF.

V gene TRBV28 combines with J gene TRBJ2-7; the match to TRBD2 covers 8 bases. The V segment lost 4 bases and the J segment 5 bases; nucleotides outside the gene matches: 13. CDR1 MDHEN and CDR2 SYDVKM come from the germline V gene. The CDR3 runs 16 residues. The DNA for the CDR3 is TGTGCCAGCAGTTCCGCCAGGGTAGCGGGGATGAACGAGCAGTACTTC. This gives the protein CASSSARVAGMNEQYF. Full variable domain (rest looked up from reference TRBV28 and TRBJ2-7): DVKVTQSSRYLVKRTGEKVFLECVQDMDHENMFWYRQDPGLGLRLIYFSYDVKMKEKGDIPEGYSVSREKKERFSLILESASTNQTSMYLCASSSARVAGMNEQYFGPGTRLTVT.

This clonotype has a handful of counts. This sequence joins TRBV2 and TRBJ2-5, with TRBD2 matching over 9 bases. CDR1 and CDR2 (germline): SNHLY, FYNNEI. Trimming removed 6 bases from V and 4 bases from J; junction bases left unmatched: 12. The CDR3 loop spans 16 amino acids. The CDR3 coding sequence is TGTGCCAGCAGCCTCGGGAGTAGCGGGAGCGGAGAGACCCAGTACTTC. Its translation: CASSLGSSGSGETQYF.

The V gene is TRBV5-6, the J gene TRBJ2-1, with D possibly called TRBD1 or TRBD2 (5 bases each). V was clipped by 4 bases and J by 1 base, with 18 bases between them. Germline values: CDR1 SGHDT, CDR2 YYEEEE. This CDR3 comprises 17 residues. The CDR3 nucleotides read TGTGCCAGCAGCAGGGCGTGGGACCTCGGATCCTACAATGAGCAGTTCTTC. Translating gives CASSRAWDLGSYNEQFF. The full variable domain, in which reference TRBV5-6 and TRBJ2-1 provide the parts outside the CDR3, is DAGVTQSPTHLIKTRGQQVTLRCSPKSGHDTVSWYQQALGQGPQFIFQYYEEEERQRGNFPDRFSGHQFPNYSSELNVNALLLGDSALYLCASSRAWDLGSYNEQFFGPGTRLTVL.

This chain connects TRBV15 to TRBJ2-5; D is perhaps TRBD2 (6 bases). CDR1 and CDR2 (germline): LNHNV, YYDKDF (reference sequence). V gave up 0 bases and J gave up 2 bases, with 13 bases separating them. The CDR3 has 16 amino acids. The CDR3 DNA follows: TGTGCCACCAGCAGAGATCGCGGGGCGACGCAAGAGACCCAGTACTTC. Its translation is CATSRDRGATQETQYF.

The J gene is TRBJ1-1, the V gene TRBV7-8, with TRBD1 as a possible D gene (5 bases). CDR1 and CDR2 from the germline V gene are SGHVS and FQNEAQ. The CDR3 has 16 residues. Trimming removed 5 bases from V and 0 bases from J, with 16 bases in between. The CDR3 DNA sequence: TGTGCCAGCAGCCTTGGGGGGGGTTTCATGAACACTGAAGCTTTCTTT. The encoded protein is CASSLGGGFMNTEAFF.

This clonotype came up a few times. The DNA for the CDR3 is TGTGCCACCAGTGACGGGACTAGCGAGAGCTACAATGAGCAGTTCTTC. This sequence encodes CATSDGTSESYNEQFF. J is TRBJ2-1 and V is TRBV24-1; 10 nucleotides match TRBD2. Looked up from germline, CDR1 is KGHDR and CDR2 is SFDVKD. V gave up 4 bases and J gave up 3 bases; unmatched junction bases: 5. This CDR3 is built from 16 residues.

CDR3 in amino acids: CASSQESGSTGELFF. CDR3 DNA sequence: TGTGCCAGCAGCCAAGAAAGCGGAAGCACCGGGGAGCTGTTTTTT. This chain uses TRBV4-2 with TRBJ2-2; D perhaps matches TRBD2 (5 bases). Germline lookup yields CDR1 LGHNA and CDR2 YNFKEQ. The CDR3 loop spans 15 amino acids. With 0 bases removed from V and 4 bases from J, the gap between germline ends came to 9 bases.

This rearrangement joins TRBV3-1 to TRBJ2-3; D unresolved. The CDR3 covers 15 residues. V gave up 1 base and J gave up 2 bases, with 10 bases separating them. Germline V gene data show CDR1 as LGHDT and CDR2 as YNNKEL (reference sequence). DNA of the CDR3: TGTGCCAGCAGCCAAGCGGACCTCAACACAGATACGCAGTATTTT. Protein product: CASSQADLNTDTQYF.

The chain recombines TRBV14 with TRBJ2-3; D tentatively reads TRBD1 or TRBD2 (5 bases each). Germline values: CDR1 SGHDN, CDR2 FVKESK. The germline V and J ends were trimmed by 10 bases and 0 bases, with 17 bases remaining between them. The CDR3 totals 15 residues. The CDR3 DNA reads TGTGCCACCTCCCTGGGGGAGAGTAGCACAGATACGCAGTATTTT. This sequence encodes CATSLGESSTDTQYF.

This clonotype was counted between two and nine times. The chain is built from TRBV18 and TRBJ1-2, with TRBD1 as a possible D gene (6 bases). Germline V gene data show CDR1 as KGHSH and CDR2 as LQKENI. The CDR3 runs 14 residues. Trimming shortened V by 0 bases and J by 7 bases, and 12 bases separated the two germline ends. The CDR3 DNA reads as TGTGCCAGCTCACCACCACAGGGAAGGATTGGCTACACCTTC. It yields the protein CASSPPQGRIGYTF.

This clonotype was recorded many times. The rearrangement links TRBV29-1 to TRBJ2-5, with D perhaps matching TRBD1 (5 bases). CDR1 and CDR2 (germline): SQVTM, ANQGSEA. Trimming pared 6 bases from V and 11 bases from J, leaving 22 bases between. The CDR3 has 13 amino acids. The CDR3 loop is CSVAFSARAEQYF. The CDR3, as DNA: TGCAGCGTCGCTTTCTCTGCCAGGGCAGAGCAGTACTTC.